This TCR beta chain was documented in a study of beta chain features in type 1 diabetes. Study results and limitations: Sequencing used cDNA, and cells with high TCR expression could therefore be over-represented. In all four CD4+ subsets, TCRB CDR3 length was significantly, moderately reduced in type 1 diabetes. The naive, central memory and Treg TCRB repertoires showed an apparent similarity that was greater among patients than among healthy donors.

The CDR3 extends over 15 amino acids. V lost 4 bases to trimming and J lost 8 bases; unmatched junction nucleotides: 6. Germline loops: CDR1 SGDLS, CDR2 YYNGEE. Of note for this clone: Its antigen remains unknown.

Sequenced material consisted of expressed TCRB transcripts (all of the isolated RNA was reverse transcribed). Generated by immunoSEQ multiplex PCR, the TCRdb table keeps only in-frame clones and is missing some. In the table there are under 300,000 clones, roughly 20% of which are singletons. The sequencing input was naive CD4+ T cells from blood. The TCR comes from a woman between 40 and 50 years old with type 1 diabetes. The V call is TRBV9, the J call TRBJ1-6; 10 bases map to TRBD1. CDR3 nucleotide sequence: TGTGCCAGCAGCCCTCCGGGACAGGGGTATTCACCCCTCCACTTT. This translates into CASSPPGQGYSPLHF. Full variable domain (outside the CDR3, taken from reference TRBV9 and TRBJ1-6): DSGVTQTPKHLITATGQRVTLRCSPRSGDLSVYWYQQSLDQGLQFLIQYYNGEERAKGNILERFSAQQFPDLHSELNLSSLELGDSALYFCASSPPGQGYSPLHFGNGTRLTVT.